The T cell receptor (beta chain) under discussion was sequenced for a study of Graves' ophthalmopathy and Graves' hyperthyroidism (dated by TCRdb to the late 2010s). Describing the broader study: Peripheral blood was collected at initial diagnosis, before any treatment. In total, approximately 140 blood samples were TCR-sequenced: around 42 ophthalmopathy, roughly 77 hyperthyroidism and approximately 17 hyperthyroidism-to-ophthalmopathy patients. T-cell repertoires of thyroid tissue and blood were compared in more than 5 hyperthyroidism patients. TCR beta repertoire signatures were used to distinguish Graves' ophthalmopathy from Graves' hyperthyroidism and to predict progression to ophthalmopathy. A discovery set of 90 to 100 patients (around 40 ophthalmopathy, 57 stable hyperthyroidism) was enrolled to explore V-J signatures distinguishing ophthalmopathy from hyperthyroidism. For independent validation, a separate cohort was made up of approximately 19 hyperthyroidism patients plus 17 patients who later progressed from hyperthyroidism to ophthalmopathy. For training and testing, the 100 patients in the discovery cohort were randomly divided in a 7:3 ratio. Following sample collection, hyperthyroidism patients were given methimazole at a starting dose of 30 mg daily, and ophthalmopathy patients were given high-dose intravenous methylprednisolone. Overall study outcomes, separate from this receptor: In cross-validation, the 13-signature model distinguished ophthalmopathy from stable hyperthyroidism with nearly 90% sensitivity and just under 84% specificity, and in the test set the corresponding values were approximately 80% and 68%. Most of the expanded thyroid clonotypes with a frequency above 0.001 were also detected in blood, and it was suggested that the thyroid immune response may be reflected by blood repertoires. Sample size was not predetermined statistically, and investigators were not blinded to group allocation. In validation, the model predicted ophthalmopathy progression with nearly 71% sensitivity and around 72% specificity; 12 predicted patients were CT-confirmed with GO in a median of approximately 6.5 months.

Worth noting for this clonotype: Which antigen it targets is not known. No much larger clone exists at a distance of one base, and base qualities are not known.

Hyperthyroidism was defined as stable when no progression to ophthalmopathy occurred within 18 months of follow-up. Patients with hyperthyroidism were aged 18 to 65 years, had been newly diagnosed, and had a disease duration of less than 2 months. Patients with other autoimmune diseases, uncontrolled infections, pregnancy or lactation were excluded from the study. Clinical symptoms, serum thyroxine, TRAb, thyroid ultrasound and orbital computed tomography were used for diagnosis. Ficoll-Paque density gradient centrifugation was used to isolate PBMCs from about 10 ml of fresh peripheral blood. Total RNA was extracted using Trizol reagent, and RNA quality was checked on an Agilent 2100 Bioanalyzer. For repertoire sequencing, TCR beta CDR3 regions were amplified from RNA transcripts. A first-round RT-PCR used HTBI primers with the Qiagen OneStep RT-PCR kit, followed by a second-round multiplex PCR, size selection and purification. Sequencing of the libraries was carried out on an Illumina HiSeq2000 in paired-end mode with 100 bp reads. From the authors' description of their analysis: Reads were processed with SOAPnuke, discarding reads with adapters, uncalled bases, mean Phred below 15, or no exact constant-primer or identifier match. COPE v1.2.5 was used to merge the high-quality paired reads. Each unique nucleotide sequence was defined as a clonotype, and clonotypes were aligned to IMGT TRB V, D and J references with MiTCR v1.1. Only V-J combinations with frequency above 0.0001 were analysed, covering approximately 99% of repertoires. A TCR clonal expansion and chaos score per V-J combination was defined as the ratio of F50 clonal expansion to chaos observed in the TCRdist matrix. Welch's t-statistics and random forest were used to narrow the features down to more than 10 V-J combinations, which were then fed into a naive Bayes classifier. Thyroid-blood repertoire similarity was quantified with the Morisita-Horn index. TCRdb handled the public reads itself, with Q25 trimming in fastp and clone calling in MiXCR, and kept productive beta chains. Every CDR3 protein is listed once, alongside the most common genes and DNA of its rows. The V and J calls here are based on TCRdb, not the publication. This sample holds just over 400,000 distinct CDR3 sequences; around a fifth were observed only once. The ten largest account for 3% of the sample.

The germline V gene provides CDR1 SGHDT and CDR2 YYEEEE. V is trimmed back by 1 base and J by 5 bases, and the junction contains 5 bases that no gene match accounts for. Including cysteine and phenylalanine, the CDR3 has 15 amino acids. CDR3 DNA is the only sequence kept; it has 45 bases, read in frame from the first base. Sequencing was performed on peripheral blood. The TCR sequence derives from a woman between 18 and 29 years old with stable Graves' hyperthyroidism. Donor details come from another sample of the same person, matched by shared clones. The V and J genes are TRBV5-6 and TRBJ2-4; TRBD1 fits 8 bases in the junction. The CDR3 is CASSLRRGLQNIQYF. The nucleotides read TGTGCCAGCAGCTTGCGCAGGGGGCTTCAAAACATTCAGTACTTC.